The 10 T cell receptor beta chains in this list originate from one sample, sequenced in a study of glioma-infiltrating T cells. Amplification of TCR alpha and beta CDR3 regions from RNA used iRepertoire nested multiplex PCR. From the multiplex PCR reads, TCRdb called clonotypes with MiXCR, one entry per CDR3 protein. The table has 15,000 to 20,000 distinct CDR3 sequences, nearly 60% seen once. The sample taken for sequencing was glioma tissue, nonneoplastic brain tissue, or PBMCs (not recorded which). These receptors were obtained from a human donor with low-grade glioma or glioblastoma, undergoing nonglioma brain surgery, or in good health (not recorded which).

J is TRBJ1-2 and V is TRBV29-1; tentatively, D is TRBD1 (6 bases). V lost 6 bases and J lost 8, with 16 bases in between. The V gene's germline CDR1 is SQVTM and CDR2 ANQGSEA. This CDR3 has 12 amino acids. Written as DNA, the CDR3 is TGCAGCGTGGTATTACAGGGAGGAGGCTACACCTTC. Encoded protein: CSVVLQGGGYTF.

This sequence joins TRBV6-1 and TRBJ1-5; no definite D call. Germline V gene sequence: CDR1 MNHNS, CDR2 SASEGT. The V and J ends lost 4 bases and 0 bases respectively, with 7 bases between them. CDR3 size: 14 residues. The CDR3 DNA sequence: TGTGCCAGCAGTGTTGAAGATAGCAATCAGCCCCAGCATTTT. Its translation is CASSVEDSNQPQHF.

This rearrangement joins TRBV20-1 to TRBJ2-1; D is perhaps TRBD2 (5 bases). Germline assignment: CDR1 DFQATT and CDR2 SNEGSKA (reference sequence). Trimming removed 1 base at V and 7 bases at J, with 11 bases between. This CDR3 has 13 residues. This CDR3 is CSARGAAWNEQFF. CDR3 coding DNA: TGCAGTGCTAGAGGAGCGGCATGGAATGAGCAGTTCTTC.

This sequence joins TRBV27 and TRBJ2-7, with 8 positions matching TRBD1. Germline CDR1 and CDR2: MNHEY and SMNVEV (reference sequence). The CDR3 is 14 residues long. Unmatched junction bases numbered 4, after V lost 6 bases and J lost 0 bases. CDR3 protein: CASRKGQVSYEQYF. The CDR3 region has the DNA TGTGCCAGCAGAAAGGGACAGGTCTCCTACGAGCAGTACTTC.

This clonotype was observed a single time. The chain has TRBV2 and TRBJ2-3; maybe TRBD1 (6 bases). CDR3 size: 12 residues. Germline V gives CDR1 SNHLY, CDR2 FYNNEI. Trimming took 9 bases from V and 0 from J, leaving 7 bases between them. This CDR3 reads CARQGSTDTQYF. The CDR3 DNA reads TGTGCCAGACAGGGTAGCACAGATACGCAGTATTTT.

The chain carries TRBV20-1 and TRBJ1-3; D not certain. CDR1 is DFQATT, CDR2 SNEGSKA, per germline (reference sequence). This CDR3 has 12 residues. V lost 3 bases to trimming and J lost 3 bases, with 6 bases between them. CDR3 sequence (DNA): TGCAGTGCTAGGCCACATGGAAACACCATATATTTT. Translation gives CSARPHGNTIYF.

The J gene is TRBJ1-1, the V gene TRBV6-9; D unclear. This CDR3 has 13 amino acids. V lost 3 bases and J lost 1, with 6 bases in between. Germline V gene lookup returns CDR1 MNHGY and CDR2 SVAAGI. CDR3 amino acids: CASSYSENTEAFF. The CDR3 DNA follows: TGTGCCAGCAGTTACTCGGAGAACACTGAAGCTTTCTTT.

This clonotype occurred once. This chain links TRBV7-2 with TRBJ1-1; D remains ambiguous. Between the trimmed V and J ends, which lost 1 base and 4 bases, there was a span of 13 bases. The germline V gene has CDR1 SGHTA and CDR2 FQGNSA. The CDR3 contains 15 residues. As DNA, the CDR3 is TGTGCCAGCAGCTTAGATAACAGCCCCAGCACTGAAGCTTTCTTT. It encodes CASSLDNSPSTEAFF.

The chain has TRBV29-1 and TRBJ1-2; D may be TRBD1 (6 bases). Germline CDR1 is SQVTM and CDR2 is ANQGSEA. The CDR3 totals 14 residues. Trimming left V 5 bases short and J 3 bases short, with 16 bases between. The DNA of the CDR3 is TGCAGCGTTAAAGGGGCAGGGGATGACTATGGCTACACCTTC. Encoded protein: CSVKGAGDDYGYTF. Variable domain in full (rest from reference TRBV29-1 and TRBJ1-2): SAVISQKPSRDICQRGTSLTIQCQVDSQVTMMFWYRQQPGQSLTLIATANQGSEATYESGFVIDKFPISRPNLTFSTLTVSNMSPEDSSIYLCSVKGAGDDYGYTFGSGTRLTVV.

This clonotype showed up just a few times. The CDR3 is CASSPRGTGMNTEAFF. The CDR3 region has the DNA TGTGCCAGCTCACCAAGGGGCACAGGGATGAACACTGAAGCTTTCTTT. The rearrangement links TRBV18 to TRBJ1-1; a possible D gene is TRBD1 (6 bases). Germline V lookup: CDR1 KGHSH, CDR2 LQKENI. V was clipped by 2 bases and J by 0 bases, with 13 bases between them. There are 16 residues in the CDR3.